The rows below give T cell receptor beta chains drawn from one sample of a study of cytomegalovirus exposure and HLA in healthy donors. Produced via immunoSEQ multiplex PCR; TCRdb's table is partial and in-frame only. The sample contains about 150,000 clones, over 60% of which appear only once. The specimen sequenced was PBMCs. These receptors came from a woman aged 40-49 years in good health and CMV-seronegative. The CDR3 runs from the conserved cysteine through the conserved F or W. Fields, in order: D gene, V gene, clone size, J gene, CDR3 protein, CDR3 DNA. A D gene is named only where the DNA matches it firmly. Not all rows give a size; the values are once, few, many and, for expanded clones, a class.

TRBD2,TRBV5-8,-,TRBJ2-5,CASRALTLAGVSGGEETQYF,TGTGCCAGCAGAGCCCTTACCCTTGCTGGGGTTAGCGGGGGGGAAGAGACCCAGTACTTC
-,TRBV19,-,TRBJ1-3,CASSTTDSSGNTIYF,TGTGCCAGTAGTACTACCGACAGCTCTGGAAACACCATATATTTT
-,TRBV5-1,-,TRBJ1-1,CASSFGREWGTEAFF,TGCGCCAGCAGCTTTGGTAGGGAGTGGGGCACTGAAGCTTTCTTT
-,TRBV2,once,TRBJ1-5,CASSPGLVSYSNQPQHF,TGTGCCAGCAGTCCAGGACTTGTCTCTTATAGCAATCAGCCCCAGCATTTT
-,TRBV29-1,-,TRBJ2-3,CSVAGLATDTQYF,TGCAGCGTTGCCGGACTGGCCACAGATACGCAGTATTTT
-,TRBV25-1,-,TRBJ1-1,CASSERGLGTEAFF,TGTGCCAGCAGTGAAAGAGGGTTGGGAACTGAAGCTTTCTTT
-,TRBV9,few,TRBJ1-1,CASSVGGHDTEAFF,TGTGCCAGCAGCGTAGGGGGGCACGACACTGAAGCTTTCTTT
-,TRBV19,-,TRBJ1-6,CASTPGGWRSPLHF,TGTGCCAGTACCCCTGGAGGGTGGCGATCACCCCTCCACTTT
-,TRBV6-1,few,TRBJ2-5,CASRLVLAGTQYF,TGTGCCAGCAGGCTGGTACTAGCTGGGACCCAGTACTTC
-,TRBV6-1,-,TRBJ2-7,CASRGISGYEQYF,TGTGCCAGCAGGGGTATATCAGGCTACGAGCAGTACTTC
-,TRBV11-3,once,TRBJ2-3,CASSLDQADTQYF,TGTGCCAGCAGCTTAGATCAGGCAGATACGCAGTATTTT
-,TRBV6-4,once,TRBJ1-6,CASSESPGSPLHF,TGTGCCAGCAGTGAGTCTCCGGGTTCACCCCTCCACTTT
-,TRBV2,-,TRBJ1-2,CASTPGGGYGYTF,TGTGCCAGCACTCCTGGTGGAGGCTATGGCTACACCTTC
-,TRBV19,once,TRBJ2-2,CASSITPIYRGTGELFF,TGTGCCAGTAGTATTACCCCAATCTATCGGGGAACCGGGGAGCTGTTTTTT
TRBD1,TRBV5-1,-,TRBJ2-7,CASSGQGNDHEQYF,TGCGCCAGCTCCGGACAGGGTAATGACCACGAGCAGTACTTC
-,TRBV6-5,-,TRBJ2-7,CASSHRSSEQYF,TGTGCCAGCAGCCACAGGTCCTCCGAGCAGTACTTC
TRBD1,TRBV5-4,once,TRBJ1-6,CASSSDRGRSPLHF,TGTGCCAGCAGCTCTGACAGGGGGAGATCACCCCTCCACTTT
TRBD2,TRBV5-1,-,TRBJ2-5,CASSLAGPGGRMETQYF,TGCGCCAGCAGCTTGGCCGGGCCGGGGGGGCGGATGGAGACCCAGTACTTC
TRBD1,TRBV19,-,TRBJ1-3,CASSRQGFAGNTIYF,TGTGCCAGTAGTCGACAGGGGTTCGCTGGAAACACCATATATTTT
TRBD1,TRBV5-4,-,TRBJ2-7,CASSLQSGGSGEQYF,TGTGCCAGCAGCTTGCAATCAGGGGGAAGTGGCGAGCAGTACTTC
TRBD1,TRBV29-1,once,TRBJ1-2,CSVGQGSYGYTF,TGCAGCGTTGGACAGGGGAGCTATGGCTACACCTTC
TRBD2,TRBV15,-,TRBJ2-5,CATSRDLIRRGGQETQYF,TGTGCCACCAGCAGAGATCTCATTCGGCGGGGGGGACAAGAGACCCAGTACTTC